This T cell receptor (beta chain) is drawn from a study of T cell repertoires and HLA-DP antigens. Produced via immunoSEQ multiplex PCR; TCRdb's table is partial and in-frame only. The table records about 110,000 clones, 80% to 95% of them present only once. CDR3 length: 18 amino acids. The ends lost 1 base at V and 3 bases at J; junction bases unmatched: 12. CDR1 is SGHAT, CDR2 FQNNGV, per germline. This clone was picked up one time. The antigen is not known. Untouched CD4+ T cells were isolated by negative selection, averaging about 98% purity. The TCR comes from a woman aged 18-29 years in good health and CMV-seronegative. The genes are TRBV11-2 and TRBJ1-1; 9 bases align to TRBD1. The sample consisted of CD4+ T cells from PBMCs. The DNA for the CDR3 is TGTGCCAGCAGCTTAGGTAAAGGGACAGGGCCCGGGGACACTGAAGCTTTCTTT. Its protein product is CASSLGKGTGPGDTEAFF.